This T cell receptor beta chain was sequenced for a study of CD8+ T cells in alopecia areata. Treatment specified: oral pan-JAK inhibitor, 5-10 mg twice daily. In germline, CDR1 is MGHRA, CDR2 YSYEKL. The CDR3 consists of 15 residues. The germline V and J ends were trimmed by 0 bases and 0 bases, with 8 bases remaining between them. cDNA reverse transcribed from extracted RNA served as the sequencing template. Libraries were prepared by immunoSEQ multiplex PCR; TCRdb keeps only in-frame clonotypes and omits some of them. The table shows 90,000 to 150,000 clones, with around 56% occurring only once. The V gene is TRBV4-1, the J gene TRBJ1-2; possible D gene TRBD1, 5 bases. This TCR was sampled from a human donor with alopecia areata. Sequenced material: CD4+ T cells sorted from blood, taken at week 4, from a patient treated with tofacitinib. CDR3 protein: CASSQDPGTNYGYTF. Here the CDR3 DNA reads TGCGCCAGCAGCCAAGACCCAGGGACTAACTATGGCTACACCTTC.